This TCR beta chain was sequenced during a study of long-term antiretroviral therapy in people with HIV. General study results and limits: Repertoires from HIV showed CDR3 length ranges narrower than those of controls. With ART, diversity went up but was still lower than in transplant donor controls. Clones showing expansion before ART dominated the repertoire at all time points.

This was the immunoSEQ v3.0 assay at survey level. Libraries were prepared by immunoSEQ multiplex PCR; TCRdb keeps only in-frame clonotypes and omits some of them. Altogether 25,000 to 30,000 clones are present, more than 80% being singletons, with the ten largest covering about 9%. Donors each had at least one pre-ART PBMC sample and at least two post-ART ones. This clone was seen more than once but under ten times. The antigen remains undetermined. The CDR3 is 14 residues long. Germline CDR1 SNHLY, CDR2 FYNNEI. Trimming cost V 4 bases and J 12 bases; bases outside gene matches: 7. V and J are TRBV2 and TRBJ1-4; TRBD1 matches at 11 bases. The source was unsorted PBMCs, collected 3 years after starting antiretroviral therapy. The receptor's source is a man in his forties with HIV. The CDR3 loop is CASSGLGDRGELFF. CDR3 coding DNA: TGTGCCAGCAGTGGGTTAGGGGACAGGGGGGAACTGTTTTTT.